This T cell receptor (beta chain) was captured in a study of blood T cell repertoires in COVID-19. Using immunoSEQ multiplex PCR, the repertoire was profiled, and TCRdb retains in-frame clones only, with some absent. The sample lists approximately 490,000 clones; approximately 86% were seen once. The table lists this clone with a count of one. The CDR3 covers 14 residues. V shed 4 bases, J shed 3 bases, and the junction held 6 bases outside the gene matches. Germline V gives CDR1 SGHRS, CDR2 YFSETQ. Two negative PCRs, clearance, or symptom resolution had been documented for recovered Cohort 3 donors. V is TRBV5-1 and J is TRBJ1-1, with 7 bases that match TRBD1. The sequenced sample was PBMCs or T cells enriched from blood (not recorded which). The receptor was isolated from a woman aged 55-70 years who had recovered from COVID-19. The CDR3 loop is CASSPGQTYTEAFF. For the CDR3, the DNA is TGCGCCAGCAGCCCGGGACAGACGTACACTGAAGCTTTCTTT.